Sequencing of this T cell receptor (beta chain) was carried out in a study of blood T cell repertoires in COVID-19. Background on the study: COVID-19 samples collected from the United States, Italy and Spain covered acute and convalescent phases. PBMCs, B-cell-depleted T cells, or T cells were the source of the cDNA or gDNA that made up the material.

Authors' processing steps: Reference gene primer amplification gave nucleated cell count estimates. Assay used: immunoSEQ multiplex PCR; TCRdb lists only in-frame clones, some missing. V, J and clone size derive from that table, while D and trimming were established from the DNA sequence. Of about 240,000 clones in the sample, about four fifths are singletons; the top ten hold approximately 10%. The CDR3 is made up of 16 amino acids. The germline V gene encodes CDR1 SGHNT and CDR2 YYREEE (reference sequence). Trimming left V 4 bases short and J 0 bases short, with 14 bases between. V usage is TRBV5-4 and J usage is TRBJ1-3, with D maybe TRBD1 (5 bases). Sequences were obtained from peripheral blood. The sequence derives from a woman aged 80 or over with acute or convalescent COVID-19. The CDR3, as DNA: TGTGCCAGCAGCGGGGGGGGAACTCACTCTGGAAACACCATATATTTT. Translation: CASSGGGTHSGNTIYF.